This entry features one T cell receptor (beta chain) sequence. The junction shows a germline mismatch at one end, possibly a read error. The CDR3 runs to 16 residues. CDR1 and CDR2 from the germline V gene are MNHEY and SMNVEV (reference sequence). The sample comes from a study of blood T cell repertoires in COVID-19. Study details: Sites across the United States, Italy and Spain contributed samples from acute and convalescent COVID-19. From T cells, B-cell-depleted T cells, or PBMCs came the material, which was cDNA or gDNA.

Original handling: Counts of nucleated cells, estimated from reference gene primer amplification, were obtained. Profiled with immunoSEQ multiplex PCR; TCRdb holds only in-frame clones, not every one. That table gives V, J and clone size, and the DNA gave D and trimming. There are fewer than 250,000 clones in the sample; about 90% occur only once, and about 14% lies in the top ten. V gene TRBV27 combines with J gene TRBJ2-7; 12 positions agree with TRBD1. The sequencing input was PBMCs or T cells enriched from blood (not recorded which). This sequence originates from a woman in her forties or fifties with acute COVID-19. In nucleotides, the CDR3 is TGTGCCAGCAGGTTATTCGGGACAGGGGGCCTTAAGGAGCAGTACTTC. It specifies CASRLFGTGGLKEQYF.